Here is one T cell receptor beta chain with its context. No antigen is known for it. Base quality data are lacking; no much larger clone is found one base away. Set within a cohort of healthcare workers in London, UK, this nested case-control study involved weekly PCR testing of nasopharyngeal swabs along with blood sampling. Healthcare workers were enrolled in the week of the UK lockdown, from 23 to 31 March 2020, and were followed every week for up to roughly 16 weeks. The data originate from a study of early T cells in non-severe SARS-CoV-2 infection (dated by TCRdb to about 2021). At the level of the whole study: Bulk RNA from unsorted whole blood was used for TCR sequencing, so alpha and beta chains could not be paired. The paper as a whole reports these results and caveats: VDJdb matching was skewed toward anti-spike CD8 responses and likely underestimated virus-specific expansions by missing private and CD4 specificities.

The junction shows trimming of 6 bases on V and 2 bases on J, plus 20 bases between the germline ends. The germline V gene encodes CDR1 MDHEN and CDR2 SYDVKM. From the cysteine up to the phenylalanine, the CDR3 has a length of 16 residues. Only the CDR3 DNA stays, 48 bases, in frame from base 1. Library preparation was by 5' RACE. Sequencing instrument: NextSeq 500. The TCR library protocol attached unique molecular identifiers to individual cDNA molecules to correct for sequencing error and PCR bias. Both TCR alpha and beta chains were sequenced, and tight co-correlation was observed between alpha and beta sequence abundances in each sample. In the original analysis: Decombinator V4 was used to annotate the V gene, J gene and CDR3 of the TCR sequences. Expanded TCRs were defined as changing significantly between any two time points under a Poisson model with p below 0.0001. TCR abundances were normalised to the total number of TCRs sequenced per sample and were expressed as counts per million. TRAV1-2 paired with TRAJ12, TRAJ20 or TRAJ33 defined MAIT TCRs, while TRAV10 paired with TRAJ18 defined iNKT TCRs. VDJdb, accessed 1 November 2021, was searched for CMV, EBV and SARS-CoV-2 annotated TCRs, excluding TCRs annotated for multiple antigens. The raw public reads went through TCRdb reprocessing: fastp at Q25, MiXCR clone calling, in-frame beta chains kept. Rows are combined by CDR3 protein, so each entry shows the most common genes and DNA. The authors' filters were not applied to this entry. This sample is represented by approximately 69,000 distinct CDR3 sequences; 9.5% to 15% of them were singletons. The top ten clones comprise around 2.9% of the sample.

The chain is assembled from TRBV28 and TRBJ2-7; the D region is possibly TRBD1 or TRBD2, each matching across 5 bases. Sample: whole blood, taken at baseline. The TCR comes from an adult who was a healthcare worker with PCR-confirmed SARS-CoV-2 infection or an uninfected control (not recorded which). The CDR3 region has the sequence CASRPRLGTETYEQYF. Here is the DNA: TGTGCCAGCAGGCCCAGGTTAGGGACGGAAACCTACGAGCAGTACTTC.